The 13 T cell receptor beta chains below were found in one sample sequenced in a study of graft-versus-host responses after intestinal transplantation. Sequencing was performed with immunoSEQ multiplex PCR; in TCRdb, only in-frame clones are kept and a portion is missing. The sample consists of more than 85,000 clones, about 93% of them appearing once. No antigen has been assigned to these receptors. The input for sequencing was unstimulated CD8+ T cells sorted from spleen or lymph node cells, taken before intestinal transplant. The receptors derive from a human donor who received an intestinal transplant.

The count of this clone is one. This chain uses TRBV19 with TRBJ1-5, with 7 bases lining up with TRBD1. V lost 1 base and J lost 7; bases outside the gene matches: 4. The CDR3 is 14 residues long. In germline, CDR1 is LNHDA, CDR2 SQIVND (reference sequence). CDR3 coding DNA: TGTGCCAGTAGTATAGGGGCAGGGGGACAGCCCCAGCATTTT. The encoded protein is CASSIGAGGQPQHF.

The genes are TRBV11-2 and TRBJ1-1; D uncertain. Germline CDR1 and CDR2: SGHAT and FQNNGV. CDR3 length equals 15 residues. With 0 bases removed from V and 2 bases from J, the gap between germline ends came to 10 bases. The CDR3 bases are TGTGCCAGCAGCTTAGAAACTTTTCTAAACACTGAAGCTTTCTTT. This encodes CASSLETFLNTEAFF.

The V gene is TRBV7-9, the J gene TRBJ2-7; 7 nucleotides align to TRBD1. V shed 5 bases and J 3 bases; nucleotides not matched to a gene: 7. The CDR3 spans 14 residues. Looked up from germline, CDR1 is SEHNR and CDR2 is FQNEAQ (reference sequence). The chain's CDR3 is CASSPRTGNYEQYF. The CDR3 bases are TGTGCCAGCAGCCCCAGGACAGGCAACTACGAGCAGTACTTC.

This chain links TRBV2 with TRBJ2-6, with TRBD1 identical over 8 bases. CDR1 and CDR2 (germline): SNHLY, FYNNEI. Trimming took 9 bases from V and 2 from J; bases not matched to a gene: 6. The CDR3 totals 15 residues. The CDR3 DNA reads as TGTGCCAGTAGGACAGGGTCGACTGGGGCCAACGTCCTGACTTTC. Translated, it gives CASRTGSTGANVLTF.

This chain uses TRBV5-1 with TRBJ2-7; 12 bases map to TRBD1. CDR3 length: 16 amino acids. Per the germline V gene, CDR1 is SGHRS and CDR2 is YFSETQ. Unmatched junction bases numbered 8, after V lost 4 bases and J lost 3 bases. The CDR3 coding sequence is TGCGCCAGCAGCCCGGGACAGGGGGCTTCGTACTACGAGCAGTACTTC. Protein: CASSPGQGASYYEQYF.

The chain is built from TRBV6-6 and TRBJ2-5; weak D call: TRBD2 (5 bases). Germline V gene lookup returns CDR1 MNHNY and CDR2 SVGAGI (reference sequence). Trimming stripped 6 bases from V and 5 bases from J, with 13 bases between. The CDR3 consists of 13 residues. In nucleotides, the CDR3 is TGTGCCAGCAGCCCCCGGGAAAGGGAGACCCAGTACTTC. Translated: CASSPRERETQYF.

The chain has TRBV27 and TRBJ2-7; possible D gene TRBD1, 6 bases. The V gene's germline CDR1 is MNHEY and CDR2 SMNVEV (reference sequence). V was trimmed by 5 bases and J by 7 bases, leaving 21 bases between them. The length of the CDR3 is 15 residues. Written as DNA, the CDR3 is TGTGCCAGCAGTAGTCCGACAGGCCCCTCGGGGGAGCAGTACTTC. As protein: CASSSPTGPSGEQYF.

The chain carries TRBV14 and TRBJ2-7; D is perhaps TRBD2 (6 bases). The V and J ends lost 5 bases and 6 bases respectively, with 17 bases between them. This CDR3 has 14 residues. Germline V gene lookup returns CDR1 SGHDN and CDR2 FVKESK. DNA for the CDR3: TGTGCCAGCAGCACCTCCGTCGGGGGAAGCGAGCAGTACTTC. It yields the protein CASSTSVGGSEQYF.

The chain links TRBV27 to TRBJ2-3, with a weak D call TRBD1 (6 bases). Trimming pared 2 bases from V and 3 bases from J, leaving 12 bases between. The CDR3 length is 15 residues. The germline V gene has CDR1 MNHEY and CDR2 SMNVEV (reference sequence). Written as DNA, the CDR3 is TGTGCCAGCAGTTTAAGGCAGGGGACAACAGATACGCAGTATTTT. Translating it yields CASSLRQGTTDTQYF.

The chain links TRBV5-1 to TRBJ2-3; TRBD2 agrees at 7 bases. The CDR3 length is 16 residues. The trim removed 0 bases at V and 3 bases at J, leaving 7 bases unmatched. The germline V gene has CDR1 SGHRS and CDR2 YFSETQ. The CDR3 loop is CASSLALWGGTDTQYF. The DNA of the CDR3 is TGCGCCAGCAGCTTGGCCCTATGGGGGGGGACAGATACGCAGTATTTT.

A word on this clone: Other DNA sequences in this specimen translate into the identical CDR3. The J gene is TRBJ2-1, the V gene TRBV15; D possibly corresponds to TRBD1 (6 bases). CDR3 size: 15 residues. V lost 0 bases to trimming and J lost 5 bases, with 11 bases between them. Germline CDR1 is LNHNV and CDR2 is YYDKDF (reference sequence). DNA of the CDR3: TGTGCCACCAGCAGAGATTCAGGGGTGAACAATGAGCAGTTCTTC. Translating it yields CATSRDSGVNNEQFF.

The count of this clone is one. The chain couples TRBV29-1 to TRBJ1-4; D perhaps matches TRBD1 (6 bases). Germline CDR1 and CDR2: SQVTM and ANQGSEA. This CDR3 has 16 amino acids. The germline V and J ends were trimmed by 2 bases and 0 bases, with 13 bases remaining between them. The CDR3 loop reads CSVELGGVPTNEKLFF. The CDR3, as DNA: TGCAGCGTTGAATTAGGGGGAGTGCCAACTAATGAAAAACTGTTTTTT. The variable domain in full, with the rest retrieved from reference TRBV29-1 and TRBJ1-4, is SAVISQKPSRDICQRGTSLTIQCQVDSQVTMMFWYRQQPGQSLTLIATANQGSEATYESGFVIDKFPISRPNLTFSTLTVSNMSPEDSSIYLCSVELGGVPTNEKLFFGSGTQLSVL.

The chain uses TRBV5-1 and TRBJ2-7; 8 nucleotides agree with TRBD1. V shed 3 bases and J 3 bases; nucleotides not matched to a gene: 5. The CDR3 totals 14 residues. Per the germline V gene, CDR1 is SGHRS and CDR2 is YFSETQ. The CDR3 reads CASSSRDRYYEQYF. CDR3 bases: TGCGCCAGCAGCTCGCGGGACAGGTACTACGAGCAGTACTTC.